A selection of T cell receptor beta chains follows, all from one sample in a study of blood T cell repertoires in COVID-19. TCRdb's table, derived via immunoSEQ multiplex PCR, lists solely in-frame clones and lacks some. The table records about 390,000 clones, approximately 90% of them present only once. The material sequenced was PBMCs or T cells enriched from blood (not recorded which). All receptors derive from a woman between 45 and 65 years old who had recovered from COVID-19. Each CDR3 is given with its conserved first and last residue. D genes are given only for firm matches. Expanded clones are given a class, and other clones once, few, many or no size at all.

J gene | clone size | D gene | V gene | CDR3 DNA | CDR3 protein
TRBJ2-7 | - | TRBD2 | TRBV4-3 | TGCGCCAGCAGCTCCAGACTAGCGGGGGGTGTCGAGCAGTACTTC | CASSSRLAGGVEQYF
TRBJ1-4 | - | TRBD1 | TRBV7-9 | TGTGCCAGCAGCATCGGACAGGGGGTGAATGAAAAACTGTTTTTT | CASSIGQGVNEKLFF
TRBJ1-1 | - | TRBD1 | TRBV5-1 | TGCGCCAGCAGCTTGGGGACAGGGAGAGGGGGCACTGAAGCTTTCTTT | CASSLGTGRGGTEAFF
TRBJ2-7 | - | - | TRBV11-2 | TGTGCCAGCAGCGCAGCGGGCGCCTACGAGCAGTACTTC | CASSAAGAYEQYF
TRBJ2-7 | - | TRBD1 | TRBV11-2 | TGTGCCAGCAGCTTAGGTGACAGGGTCTACGAGCAGTACTTC | CASSLGDRVYEQYF
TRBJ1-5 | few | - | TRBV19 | TGTGCCAGTAGTCAGGGCTATCAGCCCCAGCATTTT | CASSQGYQPQHF
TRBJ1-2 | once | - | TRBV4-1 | TGCGCCAGCAGCCCCCTTCGGGAGTTTGACTATGGCTACACCTTC | CASSPLREFDYGYTF
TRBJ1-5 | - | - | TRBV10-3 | TGTGCCACCAGGGTACAGGGCGACAATCAGCCCCAGCATTTT | CATRVQGDNQPQHF
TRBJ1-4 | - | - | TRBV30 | TGTGCCTGGAGTCCACTAAACAGTTGGAGAGGGGAAAAACTGTTTTTT | CAWSPLNSWRGEKLFF
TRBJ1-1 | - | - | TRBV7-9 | TGTGCCAGCAGCAATACCACGTCGGGGAACACTGAAGCTTTCTTT | CASSNTTSGNTEAFF
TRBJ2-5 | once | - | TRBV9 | TGTGCCAGCAGCGTTGGGGGCAGCACGTTAGGGACCCAGTACTTC | CASSVGGSTLGTQYF
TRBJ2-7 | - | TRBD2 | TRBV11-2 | TGTGCCAGCACACCGACTAGCGGGGGGGCCTACGAGCAGTACTTC | CASTPTSGGAYEQYF
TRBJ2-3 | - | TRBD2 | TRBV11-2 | TGTGCCAGCAGCTTAGATCAGTTGCGGGGGGCCGGTCCCGATACGCAGTATTTT | CASSLDQLRGAGPDTQYF
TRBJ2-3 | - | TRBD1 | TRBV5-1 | TGCGCCAGCAGCAAACTGGCGGGACAGGGCACAGATACGCAGTATTTT | CASSKLAGQGTDTQYF
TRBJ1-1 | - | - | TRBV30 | TGTGCTTGCGACAGAAAGAACACTGAAGCTTTCTTT | CACDRKNTEAFF
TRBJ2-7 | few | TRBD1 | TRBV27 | TGTTGTAGGGACCCTGACAGGGGGAGAGTTCTAGACGAGCAGTACTTC | CCRDPDRGRVLDEQYF
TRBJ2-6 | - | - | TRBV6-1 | TGTGCCAGCAGTGAGGGGAGAGCTGGGGCCAACGTCCTGACTTTC | CASSEGRAGANVLTF
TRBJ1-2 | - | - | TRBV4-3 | TGCGCCAGCAGCCAAGATTTAGCCTATGGCTACACCTTC | CASSQDLAYGYTF
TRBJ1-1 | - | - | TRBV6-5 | TGTGCCAGCAGAAGGGGTCGCGGCACTGAAGCTTTCTTT | CASRRGRGTEAFF
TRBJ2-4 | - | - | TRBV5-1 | TGCGCCAGCAGCCCCAACGCCTTGGTGGACTCTGGTGCCAAAAACATTCAGTACTTC | CASSPNALVDSGAKNIQYF
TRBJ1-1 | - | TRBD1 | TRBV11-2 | TGTGCCAGCAGCTTAAGACAGGGCGACCCTGAAGCTTTCTTT | CASSLRQGDPEAFF
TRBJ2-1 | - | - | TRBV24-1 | TGTGCCACCAGTGACCCGGGACATCGGGGGGTTGAGCAGTTCTTC | CATSDPGHRGVEQFF
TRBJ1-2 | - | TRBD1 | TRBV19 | TGTGCCAGTAGTATACGGACAGGGGGCTACTATGGCTACACCTTC | CASSIRTGGYYGYTF